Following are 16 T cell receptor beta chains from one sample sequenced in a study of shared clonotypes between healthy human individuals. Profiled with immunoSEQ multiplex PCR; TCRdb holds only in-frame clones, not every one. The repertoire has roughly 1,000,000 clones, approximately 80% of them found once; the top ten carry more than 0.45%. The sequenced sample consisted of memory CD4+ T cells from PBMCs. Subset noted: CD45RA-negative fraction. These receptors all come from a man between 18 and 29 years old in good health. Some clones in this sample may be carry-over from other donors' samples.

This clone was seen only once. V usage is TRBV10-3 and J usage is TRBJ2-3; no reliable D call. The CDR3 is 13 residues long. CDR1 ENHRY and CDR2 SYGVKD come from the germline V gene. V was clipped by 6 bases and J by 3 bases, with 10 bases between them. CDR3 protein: CAIRDPVTDTQYF. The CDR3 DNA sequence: TGTGCCATCAGAGATCCGGTAACAGATACGCAGTATTTT.

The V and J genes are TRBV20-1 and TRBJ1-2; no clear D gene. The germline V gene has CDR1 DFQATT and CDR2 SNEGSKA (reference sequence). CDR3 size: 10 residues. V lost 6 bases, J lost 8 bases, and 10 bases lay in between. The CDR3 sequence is CSALGRGYTF. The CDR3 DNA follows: TGCAGTGCCTTAGGCCGCGGCTACACCTTC.

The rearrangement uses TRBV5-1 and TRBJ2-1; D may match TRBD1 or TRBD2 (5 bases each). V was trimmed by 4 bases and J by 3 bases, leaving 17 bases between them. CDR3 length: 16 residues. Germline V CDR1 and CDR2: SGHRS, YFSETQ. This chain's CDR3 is CASSLGRDGIYNEQFF. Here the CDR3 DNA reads TGCGCCAGCAGCCTCGGACGGGACGGGATCTACAATGAGCAGTTCTTC.

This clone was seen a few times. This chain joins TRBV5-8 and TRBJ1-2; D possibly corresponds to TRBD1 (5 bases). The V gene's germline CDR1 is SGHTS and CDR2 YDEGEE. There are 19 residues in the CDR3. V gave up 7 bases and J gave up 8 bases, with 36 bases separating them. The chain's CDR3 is CASGRQSVRTGDGWAGYTF. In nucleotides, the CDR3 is TGTGCCAGCGGAAGACAGAGCGTCCGAACGGGGGACGGATGGGCGGGCTACACCTTC.

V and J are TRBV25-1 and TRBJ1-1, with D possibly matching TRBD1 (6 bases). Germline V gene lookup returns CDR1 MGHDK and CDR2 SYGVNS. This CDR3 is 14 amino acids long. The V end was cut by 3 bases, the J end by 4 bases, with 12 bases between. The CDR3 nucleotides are TGTGCCAGCAGTGACCAGGGGATCCGCACTGAAGCTTTCTTT. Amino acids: CASSDQGIRTEAFF.

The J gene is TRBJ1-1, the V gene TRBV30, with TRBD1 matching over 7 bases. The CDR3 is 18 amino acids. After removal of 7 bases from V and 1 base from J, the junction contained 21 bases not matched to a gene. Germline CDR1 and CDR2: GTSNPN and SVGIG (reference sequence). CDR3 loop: CAYRMSPTGPWRNTEAFF. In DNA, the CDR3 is TGTGCCTATCGGATGTCCCCGACAGGGCCCTGGCGGAACACTGAAGCTTTCTTT.

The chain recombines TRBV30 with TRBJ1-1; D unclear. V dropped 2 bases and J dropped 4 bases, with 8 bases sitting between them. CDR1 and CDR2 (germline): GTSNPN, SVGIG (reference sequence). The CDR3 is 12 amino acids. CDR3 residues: CAWSWKGTEAFF. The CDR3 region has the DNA TGTGCCTGGAGTTGGAAAGGCACTGAAGCTTTCTTT.

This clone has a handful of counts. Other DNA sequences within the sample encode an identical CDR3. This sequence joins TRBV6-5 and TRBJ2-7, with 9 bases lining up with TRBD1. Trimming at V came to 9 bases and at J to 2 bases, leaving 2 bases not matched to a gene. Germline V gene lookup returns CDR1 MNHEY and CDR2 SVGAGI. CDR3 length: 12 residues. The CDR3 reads CASRQGAYEQYF. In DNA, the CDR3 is TGTGCCAGTAGACAGGGGGCCTACGAGCAGTACTTC.

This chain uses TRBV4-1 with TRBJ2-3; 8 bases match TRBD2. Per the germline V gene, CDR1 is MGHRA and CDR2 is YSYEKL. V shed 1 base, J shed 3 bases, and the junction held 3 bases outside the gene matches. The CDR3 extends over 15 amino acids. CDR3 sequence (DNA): TGCGCCAGCAGCCAAGTGAGCGGGAGTACAGATACGCAGTATTTT. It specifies CASSQVSGSTDTQYF.

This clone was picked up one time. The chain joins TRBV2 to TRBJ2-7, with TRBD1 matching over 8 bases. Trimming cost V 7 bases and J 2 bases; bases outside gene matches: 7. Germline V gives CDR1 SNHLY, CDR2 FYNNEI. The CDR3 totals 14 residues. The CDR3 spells CASTRGQGPYEQYF. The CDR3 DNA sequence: TGTGCCAGCACTAGAGGACAGGGACCCTACGAGCAGTACTTC.

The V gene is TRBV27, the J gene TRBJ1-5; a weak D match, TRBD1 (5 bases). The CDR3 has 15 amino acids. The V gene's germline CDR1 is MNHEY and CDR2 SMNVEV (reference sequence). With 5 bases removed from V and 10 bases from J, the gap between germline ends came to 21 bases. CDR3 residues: CASSPLWGEGNPQHF. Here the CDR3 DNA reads TGTGCCAGCAGTCCCCTCTGGGGCGAGGGGAATCCCCAGCATTTT.

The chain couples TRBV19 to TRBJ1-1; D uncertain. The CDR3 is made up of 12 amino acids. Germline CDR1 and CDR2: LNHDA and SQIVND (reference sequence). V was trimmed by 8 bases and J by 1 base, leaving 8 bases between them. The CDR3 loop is CASQRWNTEAFF. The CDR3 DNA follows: TGTGCCAGTCAGAGGTGGAACACTGAAGCTTTCTTT.

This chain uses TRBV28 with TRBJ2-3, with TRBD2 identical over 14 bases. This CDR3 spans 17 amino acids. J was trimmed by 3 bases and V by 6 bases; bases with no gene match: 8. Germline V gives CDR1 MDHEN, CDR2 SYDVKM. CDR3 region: CASSTPGLAGVTDTQYF. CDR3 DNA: TGTGCCAGCAGCACCCCGGGACTAGCGGGAGTGACAGATACGCAGTATTTT.

CDR3 DNA: TGCGCCAGCAGTGAGTCGTCAGGGCTTACGCAGTATTTT. It encodes CASSESSGLTQYF. The chain is built from TRBV10-1 and TRBJ2-3; D is perhaps TRBD1 (5 bases). The CDR3 has 13 residues. Germline CDR1 WNHNN, CDR2 SYGVQD (reference sequence). Trimming cost V 0 bases and J 8 bases, with 9 bases left between them.

The DNA for the CDR3 is TGTGCCAGCCGAAGTAGTTGGGATAGCAATCAGCCCCAGCATTTT. This codes for CASRSSWDSNQPQHF. The chain has TRBV19 and TRBJ1-5; D ambiguous. The CDR3 totals 15 residues. V dropped 9 bases and J dropped 0 bases, with 15 bases sitting between them. Looked up from germline, CDR1 is LNHDA and CDR2 is SQIVND (reference sequence). Based on the CDR3 plus reference TRBV19 and TRBJ1-5, the full variable domain is DGGITQSPKYLFRKEGQNVTLSCEQNLNHDAMYWYRQDPGQGLRLIYYSQIVNDFQKGDIAEGYSVSREKKESFPLTVTSAQKNPTAFYLCASRSSWDSNQPQHFGDGTRLSIL.

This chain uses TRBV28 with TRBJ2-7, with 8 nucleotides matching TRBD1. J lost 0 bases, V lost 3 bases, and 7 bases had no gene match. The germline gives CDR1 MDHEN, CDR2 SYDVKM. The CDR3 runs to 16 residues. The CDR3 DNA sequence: TGTGCCAGCAGTTTTGGGGACAGGCTCCTCTCCTACGAGCAGTACTTC. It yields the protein CASSFGDRLLSYEQYF.